This T cell receptor beta chain appears in the sequencing data of a study of early T cells in non-severe SARS-CoV-2 infection. About the research overall: Bulk RNA taken from unsorted whole blood was sequenced, leaving chains unpaired.

One entry per CDR3 protein, called by TCRdb with MiXCR from the 5' RACE reads. The sample carries tens of thousands of distinct CDR3 sequences, about 4.5% recorded once. This clonotype was observed at least ten times. This CDR3 spans 14 amino acids. V shed 1 base and J shed 4 bases, with 11 bases lying between them. Germline-derived CDR1 and CDR2 are MNHEY and SVGEGT. The chain links TRBV6-2 or TRBV6-3 to TRBJ2-7; D gene uncertain. The sample was whole blood. The clonotype was recovered from an adult who was a healthcare worker with PCR-confirmed SARS-CoV-2 infection or an uninfected control (not recorded which). The CDR3 is CASSYFSAWYEQYF. The CDR3 DNA is TGTGCCAGCAGTTACTTCTCCGCATGGTACGAGCAGTACTTC.